This entry is about one T cell receptor (beta chain). The target antigen is unknown. This table comes from immunoSEQ multiplex PCR, and its TCRdb copy is limited to in-frame clones, with some not included. The data contain fewer than 120,000 clones, roughly 92% of them singletons. This entry comes from a study of siplizumab effects on memory and regulatory T cells. General observations from the study: Memory T cells appeared less diverse than naive cells, which seemed to contribute substantially to alloresponse. Mean Treg-derived proportions of mappable alloreactive CD4+ clones were 68.8% for siplizumab and less than 35% for controls. A naive or memory phenotype could not be assigned to roughly 80-95% of the proliferating CD4+ or CD8+ clones.

The source is a human donor in good health. Sequenced: CD4+ T cells sorted from blood.

CDR3 nucleotide sequence: TGTGCCAGCAGTACCCGTAGGGCTAACTATGGCTACACCTTC. It codes for CASSTRRANYGYTF. This rearrangement joins TRBV27 to TRBJ1-2; D ambiguous. CDR1 and CDR2 from the germline V gene are MNHEY and SMNVEV (reference sequence). Between the trimmed V and J ends, which lost 5 bases and 0 bases, there was a span of 10 bases. The CDR3 totals 14 residues.